Listed here are 30 T cell receptor beta chains from one sample, sequenced in a study of blood T cell repertoires in COVID-19. This table comes from immunoSEQ multiplex PCR, and its TCRdb copy is limited to in-frame clones, with some not included. This sample has about 180,000 clones, with about three quarters found just once. Input material: peripheral blood. The receptors were sampled from a woman in her seventies with acute or convalescent COVID-19.

This clone has just one count. This chain joins TRBV7-9 and TRBJ2-2; perhaps TRBD2 as D (6 bases). The CDR3 runs to 14 residues. With 1 base removed from V and 6 bases from J, the gap between germline ends came to 9 bases. The germline CDR1 and CDR2 sequences are SEHNR and FQNEAQ (reference sequence). DNA of the CDR3: TGTGCCAGCAGCTTAGTAAGGGAGGCCGGGGAGCTGTTTTTT. Residues: CASSLVREAGELFF.

The genes are TRBV30 and TRBJ2-3, with 13 bases identical to TRBD2. The V segment lost 7 bases and the J segment 4 bases; nucleotides outside the gene matches: 14. Germline V gene sequence: CDR1 GTSNPN, CDR2 SVGIG (reference sequence). CDR3 length equals 17 residues. The CDR3 nucleotides are TGTGCCTCTCTGGCTGGACTAGCGGGAGAGGTATCAGATACGCAGTATTTT. As protein: CASLAGLAGEVSDTQYF.

The CDR3: CASSGTGDTEAFF. CDR3 nucleotides: TGTGCCAGCTCCGGGACAGGGGACACTGAAGCTTTCTTT. This rearrangement joins TRBV18 to TRBJ1-1; 10 bases match TRBD1. Germline trimming cut 6 bases from V and 3 bases from J; bases unmatched to any gene: 1. CDR1 and CDR2 from the germline V gene are KGHSH and LQKENI. The CDR3 length is 13 residues.

The chain carries TRBV12-5 and TRBJ1-3; D gene ambiguous. Trimming removed 0 bases at V and 6 bases at J, with 3 bases between. The germline V gene has CDR1 LGHNT and CDR2 FRNRAP. The CDR3 contains 12 residues. The CDR3 here is CASGLVINTIYF. The CDR3 nucleotides read TGTGCTAGTGGTTTGGTTATAAACACCATATATTTT.

This clone appeared once. V is TRBV6-1 and J is TRBJ1-2, with a weak D call TRBD1 (5 bases). V was pared by 1 base and J by 5 bases, with 17 bases between. Germline CDR1 MNHNS, CDR2 SASEGT. The CDR3 extends over 16 amino acids. The CDR3 DNA follows: TGTGCCAGCAGTGAAGAGGGTAGGGGCAGAACTTATGGCTACACCTTC. The encoded protein is CASSEEGRGRTYGYTF.

The gene calls are TRBV18 and TRBJ2-7; tentatively, D is TRBD2 (6 bases). Germline CDR1 is KGHSH and CDR2 is LQKENI. V was shortened by 4 bases and J by 5 bases, with 12 bases between the two germline ends. The CDR3 runs 13 residues. The CDR3 DNA sequence: TGTGCCAGCTCACTGGAGGGTGACGACGAGCAGTACTTC. Translation: CASSLEGDDEQYF.

The chain is built from TRBV6-5 and TRBJ2-7, with D perhaps matching TRBD2 (5 bases). The CDR3 consists of 10 residues. Trimming cost V 10 bases and J 9 bases, with 13 bases left between them. Germline CDR1 and CDR2: MNHEY and SVGAGI. The CDR3 is CATPGKGQYF. DNA for the CDR3: TGTGCCACCCCGGGGAAGGGGCAGTACTTC.

This clone was recorded once. The DNA for the CDR3 is TGCGCCAGCAGCTTGGGGACTAGATTCACCGGGGAGCTGTTTTTT. This translates into CASSLGTRFTGELFF. The chain carries TRBV5-1 and TRBJ2-2; TRBD2 matches 7 bases. Germline CDR1 is SGHRS and CDR2 is YFSETQ. The ends lost 0 bases at V and 4 bases at J; junction bases unmatched: 3. CDR3 size: 15 residues.

The chain is built from TRBV24-1 and TRBJ1-2, with TRBD1 identical over 8 bases. Germline assignment: CDR1 KGHDR and CDR2 SFDVKD. V trimming: 9 bases; J trimming: 8 bases; junction bases outside the gene matches: 7. CDR3 length equals 12 residues. The CDR3 coding sequence is TGTGCCACCTCAGGACAGGGCCTGGGCTACACCTTC. As protein: CATSGQGLGYTF.

This clone was detected once. The chain uses TRBV25-1 and TRBJ1-1; D is uncertain. V lost 3 bases, J lost 7 bases, and 15 bases lay in between. This CDR3 is 14 amino acids long. CDR1 and CDR2 (germline): MGHDK, SYGVNS. The CDR3, as DNA: TGTGCCAGCAGTGACAATTTAGAAACCGGTGAAGCTTTCTTT. This codes for CASSDNLETGEAFF.

This sequence joins TRBV24-1 and TRBJ2-7; D might be TRBD2 (6 bases). Trimming cost V 5 bases and J 0 bases, with 10 bases left between them. Germline V gene data show CDR1 as KGHDR and CDR2 as SFDVKD. The CDR3 spans 14 residues. In DNA form, the CDR3 reads TGTGCCACCAGTGGTTCTAGCGACTCCTACGAGCAGTACTTC. Translated: CATSGSSDSYEQYF.

The CDR3 region has the DNA TGTGCCAGCAGCCAAAGGGGGCCAAGTGAAAAACTGTTTTTT. Amino acid sequence: CASSQRGPSEKLFF. This chain connects TRBV3-1 (or the pseudogene TRBV3-2) to TRBJ1-4; 7 positions agree with TRBD1. Germline V gene lookup returns CDR1 LGHDT and CDR2 YNNKEL (reference sequence). V lost 2 bases to trimming and J lost 7 bases; unmatched junction nucleotides: 4. The CDR3 runs 14 residues.

The chain has TRBV7-2 and TRBJ2-1; TRBD2 aligns across 8 bases. Germline V gene sequence: CDR1 SGHTA, CDR2 FQGNSA. V shed 3 bases, J shed 12 bases, and the junction held 7 bases outside the gene matches. There are 13 residues in the CDR3. Here the CDR3 DNA reads TGTGCCAGCAGCTTGACCGGGACTAGAGGGCAGTTCTTC. Amino acids: CASSLTGTRGQFF.

The sample holds a few counts of this clone. The chain couples TRBV10-1 to TRBJ1-6; D gene ambiguous. CDR1 WNHNN and CDR2 SYGVQD come from the germline V gene (reference sequence). V lost 4 bases and J lost 9, with 13 bases in between. The CDR3 extends over 14 amino acids. The CDR3 bases are TGCGCCAGCAGTGCCTCCGGGGAAGGTTCACCCCTCCACTTT. This encodes CASSASGEGSPLHF.

The chain joins TRBV19 to TRBJ2-7; 11 bases fit TRBD2. V gave up 5 bases and J gave up 2 bases; unmatched junction bases: 11. This CDR3 contains 17 residues. Looked up from germline, CDR1 is LNHDA and CDR2 is SQIVND (reference sequence). The chain's CDR3 is CASSARPGTSGPYEQYF. CDR3 nucleotides: TGTGCCAGTAGTGCAAGACCCGGGACTAGCGGTCCCTACGAGCAGTACTTC.

The gene calls are TRBV5-4 and TRBJ2-5; D is uncertain. Per germline, CDR1 SGHNT and CDR2 YYREEE (reference sequence). V lost 4 bases to trimming and J lost 1 base, with 11 bases between them. The CDR3 has 14 residues. The CDR3 reads CASSPPGPQETQYF. CDR3 nucleotide sequence: TGTGCCAGCAGCCCTCCGGGTCCCCAAGAGACCCAGTACTTC.

This clone has just one count. This rearrangement joins TRBV30 to TRBJ2-3; a weak D match, TRBD1 (5 bases). Germline V gives CDR1 GTSNPN, CDR2 SVGIG (reference sequence). The CDR3 is made up of 14 amino acids. The V and J ends lost 1 base and 1 base respectively, with 9 bases between them. The CDR3 sequence: CAWSGTPRTDTQYF. DNA of the CDR3: TGTGCCTGGAGTGGGACACCTCGCACAGATACGCAGTATTTT.

The chain joins TRBV4-1 to TRBJ2-1, with 8 nucleotides matching TRBD2. There are 16 residues in the CDR3. V was clipped by 1 base and J by 3 bases; unmatched bases: 5. Germline-derived CDR1 and CDR2 are MGHRA and YSYEKL. This CDR3 reads CASSQVGSGGYNEQFF. The CDR3 DNA reads as TGCGCCAGCAGCCAAGTAGGGAGCGGGGGCTACAATGAGCAGTTCTTC.

This clone was counted many times. This chain links TRBV24-1 with TRBJ1-5; 7 bases are a match to TRBD1. Trimming at V came to 6 bases and at J to 11 bases, leaving 6 bases not matched to a gene. This CDR3 contains 12 residues. The germline V gene encodes CDR1 KGHDR and CDR2 SFDVKD. CDR3 protein: CATSSAQGAQHF. In nucleotides, the CDR3 is TGTGCCACCAGTTCTGCCCAGGGGGCCCAGCATTTT.

The chain carries TRBV27 and TRBJ2-7; 10 bases fit TRBD1. Germline CDR1 MNHEY, CDR2 SMNVEV (reference sequence). The J segment lost 6 bases and the V segment lost 5 bases, leaving 7 bases of the junction unmatched. The CDR3 has 14 amino acids. CDR3: CASSTGQGSREQYF. The DNA for the CDR3 is TGTGCCAGCAGTACGGGACAGGGGAGCCGCGAGCAGTACTTC.

The genes are TRBV7-3 and TRBJ2-2; tentative D call: TRBD2 (7 bases). V lost 3 bases to trimming and J lost 1 base, with 15 bases between them. The CDR3 has 17 amino acids. CDR1 and CDR2 (germline): SGHTA, FQGTGA. The CDR3 DNA reads TGTGCCAGCAGCTTGTGGGGGCTAGCGGAGAACACCGGGGAGCTGTTTTTT. As protein: CASSLWGLAENTGELFF.

This chain connects TRBV9 to TRBJ1-3; 9 bases fit TRBD1. The CDR3 covers 20 residues. Germline V lookup: CDR1 SGDLS, CDR2 YYNGEE. V dropped 4 bases and J dropped 1; count of bases not matched to a gene: 18. CDR3 in amino acids: CASSPYTGNGQGRSGNTIYF. The CDR3, as DNA: TGTGCCAGCAGCCCCTACACCGGGAATGGACAGGGGAGGTCTGGAAACACCATATATTTT.

A remark on this clone: A single base separates this from a much larger clone, so it may be a read error. This same CDR3 is encoded by further DNA sequences in the sample. The chain couples TRBV7-9 to TRBJ2-7, with D tentatively TRBD1 (6 bases). Trimming removed 5 bases from V and 4 bases from J, with 9 bases in between. This CDR3 spans 12 amino acids. In germline, CDR1 is SEHNR, CDR2 FQNEAQ (reference sequence). In nucleotides, the CDR3 is TGTGCCAGCAGCCGAACAGGGTACGAGCAGTACTTC. Protein sequence: CASSRTGYEQYF.

This chain joins TRBV14 and TRBJ2-3, with D maybe TRBD1 (6 bases). This CDR3 is built from 16 residues. Trimming stripped 2 bases from V and 0 bases from J, with 12 bases between. CDR1 is SGHDN, CDR2 FVKESK, per germline. CDR3 sequence reads: CASSQLTGPSTDTQYF. The CDR3 DNA reads as TGTGCCAGCAGCCAACTTACAGGGCCTAGCACAGATACGCAGTATTTT.

The chain employs TRBV15 and TRBJ1-4; TRBD1 matches at 7 bases. The germline V gene encodes CDR1 LNHNV and CDR2 YYDKDF (reference sequence). V lost 1 base, J lost 3 bases, and 2 bases stayed unmatched. The CDR3 extends over 15 amino acids. The CDR3 coding sequence is TGTGCCACCAGCAGAGCGGGACAGTCTAATGAAAAACTGTTTTTT. Residues: CATSRAGQSNEKLFF.

In nucleotides, the CDR3 is TGTGCCAGCAGTCAGACAGGCGAGAATTCACCCCTCCACTTT. This codes for CASSQTGENSPLHF. The V and J genes are TRBV6-6 and TRBJ1-6, with a weak D call TRBD1 (6 bases). The V gene lost 5 bases and the J gene lost 7 bases, with 12 bases spanning the gap. Germline CDR1 and CDR2: MNHNY and SVGAGI (reference sequence). The CDR3 covers 14 residues.

This clone has only a few counts. The chain joins TRBV27 to TRBJ2-1, with TRBD2 matching 16 bases. Germline CDR1 and CDR2: MNHEY and SMNVEV (reference sequence). V dropped 7 bases and J dropped 1; count of bases not matched to a gene: 13. The CDR3 extends over 20 amino acids. The CDR3 region is CASTPRGTSGRALSYNEQFF. CDR3 sequence (DNA): TGTGCCAGCACCCCCAGAGGGACTAGCGGGAGGGCCCTGTCCTACAATGAGCAGTTCTTC.

The chain links TRBV5-1 to TRBJ2-5, with D maybe TRBD1 (6 bases). The CDR3 is 14 amino acids. The germline V gene encodes CDR1 SGHRS and CDR2 YFSETQ. The V and J ends lost 4 bases and 5 bases respectively, with 15 bases between them. The CDR3 coding sequence is TGCGCCAGCAGCGTACAGGGCCGAGGCGAGACCCAGTACTTC. This codes for CASSVQGRGETQYF.

The rearrangement links TRBV11-3 to TRBJ2-1; 7 positions agree with TRBD1. With V trimmed by 11 bases and J by 7 bases, 8 bases remained unmatched. The CDR3 is 12 amino acids. Per the germline V gene, CDR1 is SGHNT and CDR2 is YENEEA. Here the CDR3 DNA reads TGTGCCTTATATAACAGGGGAAATGAGCAGTTCTTC. Translated: CALYNRGNEQFF.

The V gene is TRBV2, the J gene TRBJ1-6; 9 bases are shared with TRBD1. The ends lost 5 bases at V and 9 bases at J; junction bases unmatched: 5. The CDR3 contains 14 residues. CDR1 SNHLY and CDR2 FYNNEI come from the germline V gene. CDR3 coding DNA: TGTGCCAGCAGTACCGGGACAGGGAGTTCACCCCTCCACTTT. Its protein product is CASSTGTGSSPLHF.